Each of the 13 T cell receptor beta chains below was sequenced from the same sample in a study of cytomegalovirus exposure and HLA in healthy donors. Primers: 60 Vbeta forward and 13 Jbeta reverse. Produced via immunoSEQ multiplex PCR; TCRdb's table is partial and in-frame only. The profile shows about 140,000 clones, 70% to 80% of them singletons. Sequencing was carried out using PBMCs. These receptors were taken from a middle-aged woman in good health and CMV-seronegative.

This chain links TRBV10-2 with TRBJ1-2; tentatively, D is TRBD1 (6 bases). The CDR3 sequence is 13 residues long. Germline loops: CDR1 WSHSY, CDR2 SAAADI. The ends were cut back, 5 bases at V and 4 bases at J, with 11 bases in the middle. The CDR3, as DNA: TGCGCCAGCAGTTCACAGGGTACCTATGGCTACACCTTC. Encoded protein: CASSSQGTYGYTF.

The chain combines TRBV25-1 with TRBJ2-2; D unresolved. Germline CDR1 is MGHDK and CDR2 is SYGVNS. V was pared by 2 bases and J by 0 bases, with 7 bases between. The CDR3 has 15 amino acids. As DNA, the CDR3 is TGTGCCAGCAGTGAACAGACATCGAACACCGGGGAGCTGTTTTTT. It encodes CASSEQTSNTGELFF.

This clone came up a few times. The V call is TRBV27, the J call TRBJ1-2; no firm D call. Germline CDR1 reads MNHEY; CDR2 reads SMNVEV (reference sequence). V lost 6 bases and J 11 bases, leaving 16 bases between the germline ends. The CDR3 totals 12 residues. In DNA, the CDR3 is TGTGCCAGCAGCCCGGGAAATTCTTGTTACACCTTC. Translation: CASSPGNSCYTF.

This clone was recorded once. The chain recombines TRBV6-4 with TRBJ2-7; D remains ambiguous. In germline, CDR1 is MRHNA, CDR2 SNTAGT. The ends were cut back, 3 bases at V and 2 bases at J, with 11 bases in the middle. The CDR3 runs 14 residues. The CDR3 nucleotides read TGTGCCAGCAGTGAAGGCAGGCAGGCCTACGAGCAGTACTTC. Translating gives CASSEGRQAYEQYF.

The chain is built from TRBV30 and TRBJ1-6; 9 bases match TRBD1. Losses at the gene ends were 3 bases for V and 9 bases for J; bases not matched to a gene: 9. The CDR3 is 15 amino acids. From germline, CDR1 is GTSNPN and CDR2 SVGIG (reference sequence). The CDR3, as DNA: TGTGCCTGGAGGACGAGGACAGGGGAGAGTTCACCCCTCCACTTT. Translating it yields CAWRTRTGESSPLHF.

The genes are TRBV11-2 and TRBJ2-3, with 9 bases fitting TRBD1. The CDR3 runs to 16 residues. Germline values: CDR1 SGHAT, CDR2 FQNNGV. Losses at the gene ends were 5 bases for V and 0 bases for J; bases not matched to a gene: 6. The CDR3 region is CASSPGTGFSTDTQYF. The DNA of the CDR3 is TGTGCCAGCAGCCCCGGGACAGGGTTTAGCACAGATACGCAGTATTTT.

Comment on this clone: The sample has other DNA sequences that encode this CDR3 too. This rearrangement joins TRBV5-1 to TRBJ2-2; TRBD2 matches at 12 bases. Losses at the gene ends were 4 bases for V and 6 bases for J; bases not matched to a gene: 7. CDR3 length equals 16 residues. Germline CDR1 is SGHRS and CDR2 is YFSETQ. The DNA of the CDR3 is TGCGCCAGCAGCCTGAGACTAGCGGGAGAATCCGGGGAGCTGTTTTTT. It translates to CASSLRLAGESGELFF.

The CDR3 loop is CSVESRSYNEQFF. CDR3 nucleotide sequence: TGCAGCGTTGAGTCACGGTCCTACAATGAGCAGTTCTTC. V and J are TRBV29-1 and TRBJ2-1; unclear D gene. The V and J ends lost 3 bases and 1 base respectively, with 7 bases between them. CDR3 size: 13 residues. Per the germline V gene, CDR1 is SQVTM and CDR2 is ANQGSEA.

The chain recombines TRBV6-6 with TRBJ1-2; TRBD1 matches 8 bases. CDR3 size: 13 residues. With V trimmed by 11 bases and J by 2 bases, 7 bases remained unmatched. The germline gives CDR1 MNHNY, CDR2 SVGAGI (reference sequence). The CDR3 DNA reads TGTGCCGGGTACGACAGGGGAAACTATGGCTACACCTTC. The encoded protein is CAGYDRGNYGYTF.

The chain recombines TRBV6-4 with TRBJ2-2; weak D call: TRBD2 (6 bases). The V gene's germline CDR1 is MRHNA and CDR2 SNTAGT. Trimming cost V 6 bases and J 0 bases, with 11 bases left between them. The CDR3 runs 15 residues. The CDR3 spells CASSVSGANTGELFF. For the CDR3, the DNA is TGTGCCAGCAGCGTTAGCGGCGCGAACACCGGGGAGCTGTTTTTT.

The chain joins TRBV29-1 to TRBJ1-2; D is uncertain. Germline CDR1 reads SQVTM; CDR2 reads ANQGSEA. V was cut by 2 bases and J by 7 bases, with 11 bases left in between. The CDR3 has 12 residues. CDR3 bases: TGCAGCGTTGAACCGCTTCTAAGTGGCTACACCTTC. Translated: CSVEPLLSGYTF.

V usage is TRBV10-3 and J usage is TRBJ2-7; TRBD2 might be the D (5 bases). CDR1 is ENHRY and CDR2 is SYGVKD in the germline V gene. V was shortened by 4 bases and J by 5 bases, with 15 bases between the two germline ends. The CDR3 extends over 14 amino acids. Written as DNA, the CDR3 is TGTGCCATCAGTGCTCGAGAGGGTGAGGACGAGCAGTACTTC. Its translation: CAISAREGEDEQYF.

V is TRBV2 and J is TRBJ2-5, with 11 bases that match TRBD2. V trimming: 2 bases; J trimming: 2 bases; junction bases outside the gene matches: 4. Germline values: CDR1 SNHLY, CDR2 FYNNEI. CDR3 length: 16 residues. The CDR3 protein is CASSEHRLAGQETQYF. The DNA for the CDR3 is TGTGCCAGCAGTGAACATCGACTAGCGGGGCAAGAGACCCAGTACTTC. The full variable domain, with the rest looked up from reference TRBV2 and TRBJ2-5, is EPEVTQTPSHQVTQMGQEVILRCVPISNHLYFYWYRQILGQKVEFLVSFYNNEISEKSEIFDDQFSVERPDGSNFTLKIRSTKLEDSAMYFCASSEHRLAGQETQYFGPGTRLLVL.